The next 23 T cell receptor beta chains were all read from a single sample in a study of cytomegalovirus exposure and HLA in healthy donors. The PCR was carried out with 60 Vbeta primers and 13 Jbeta primers. Profiling relied on immunoSEQ multiplex PCR, and the TCRdb table lists in-frame clones only, not all of them. The repertoire holds about 98,000 clones, with around 68% as singletons. What was sequenced was PBMCs. The source of these receptors is a man over 45 in good health and CMV-seronegative.

This clone has more than one count but fewer than ten. This chain connects TRBV7-2 to TRBJ2-3; 10 nucleotides line up with TRBD2. V shed 5 bases, J shed 4 bases, and the junction held 6 bases outside the gene matches. The germline gives CDR1 SGHTA, CDR2 FQGNSA. The CDR3 runs to 15 residues. CDR3 nucleotide sequence: TGTGCCAGCAGCAACAGACTAGCGGGCCCAGATACGCAGTATTTT. This gives the protein CASSNRLAGPDTQYF.

The chain carries TRBV6-1 and TRBJ2-3, with 8 bases aligning to TRBD2. The CDR3 sequence is 15 residues long. CDR1 and CDR2 (germline): MNHNS, SASEGT. Trimming removed 8 bases from V and 6 bases from J; junction bases left unmatched: 13. Written as DNA, the CDR3 is TGTGCCAGCGTGGCCTCAGCGGGGGTAAAGGATACGCAGTATTTT. Amino acid sequence: CASVASAGVKDTQYF.

The chain has TRBV7-3 and TRBJ2-1; TRBD2 matches at 8 bases. From germline, CDR1 is SGHTA and CDR2 FQGTGA. With V trimmed by 5 bases and J by 5 bases, 14 bases remained unmatched. The CDR3 sequence is 17 residues long. The CDR3, as DNA: TGTGCCAGCAGCCCGGGGGCAGGCGGGAGGCCGGACAATGAGCAGTTCTTC. This encodes CASSPGAGGRPDNEQFF. Full variable domain (rest looked up from reference TRBV7-3 and TRBJ2-1): GAGVSQTPSNKVTEKGKYVELRCDPISGHTALYWYRQSLGQGPEFLIYFQGTGAADDSGLPNDRFFAVRPEGSVSTLKIQRTERGDSAVYLCASSPGAGGRPDNEQFFGPGTRLTVL.

The chain recombines TRBV5-8 with TRBJ1-4, with 10 bases identical to TRBD1. CDR1 and CDR2 (germline): SGHTS, YDEGEE. Trimming cost V 4 bases and J 8 bases; bases outside gene matches: 8. The CDR3 loop spans 15 amino acids. The CDR3 DNA reads as TGTGCCAGCAGCCTAGACAGGGGGCGATGGGAAAAACTGTTTTTT. This codes for CASSLDRGRWEKLFF.

In this sample, this clone turned up a few times. J is TRBJ2-7 and V is TRBV27; maybe TRBD1 (7 bases). Per germline, CDR1 MNHEY and CDR2 SMNVEV (reference sequence). V lost 6 bases and J lost 0, with 21 bases in between. The CDR3 runs 17 residues. The DNA for the CDR3 is TGTGCCAGCAGCTTCGCCCGGACAGGAGGGACCTCCTACGAGCAGTACTTC. It is translated as CASSFARTGGTSYEQYF.

This rearrangement joins TRBV18 to TRBJ2-3; D may be TRBD2 (6 bases). The V gene's germline CDR1 is KGHSH and CDR2 LQKENI. Trimming stripped 3 bases from V and 0 bases from J, with 13 bases between. The CDR3 runs 16 residues. The CDR3: CASSPPGGLSTDTQYF. CDR3 DNA sequence: TGTGCCAGCTCACCCCCCGGAGGGCTTAGCACAGATACGCAGTATTTT. The whole variable domain, filled in from reference TRBV18 and TRBJ2-3, reads NAGVMQNPRHLVRRRGQEARLRCSPMKGHSHVYWYRQLPEEGLKFMVYLQKENIIDESGMPKERFSAEFPKEGPSILRIQQVVRGDSAAYFCASSPPGGLSTDTQYFGPGTRLTVL.

The chain is built from TRBV30 and TRBJ1-4; 7 bases line up with TRBD1. Trimming cost V 4 bases and J 8 bases; bases outside gene matches: 10. Germline V gene lookup returns CDR1 GTSNPN and CDR2 SVGIG (reference sequence). CDR3 size: 14 residues. In DNA, the CDR3 is TGTGCCTGGACCACGAGGACAGGTGAAGAAAAACTGTTTTTT. Protein product: CAWTTRTGEEKLFF. Full variable domain (missing parts from reference TRBV30 and TRBJ1-4): SQTIHQWPATLVQPVGSPLSLECTVEGTSNPNLYWYRQAAGRGLQLLFYSVGIGQISSEVPQNLSASRPQDRQFILSSKKLLLSDSGFYLCAWTTRTGEEKLFFGSGTQLSVL.

The V call is TRBV6-6, the J call TRBJ2-7; 7 bases match TRBD1. The CDR3 is made up of 14 amino acids. Trimming took 4 bases from V and 5 from J; bases not matched to a gene: 8. Germline V gene data show CDR1 as MNHNY and CDR2 as SVGAGI (reference sequence). CDR3 amino acids: CASSFRQGFDEQYF. CDR3 sequence (DNA): TGTGCCAGCAGTTTCCGACAGGGTTTTGACGAGCAGTACTTC.

V usage is TRBV5-1 and J usage is TRBJ2-7; the D is unclear. Trimming shortened V by 4 bases and J by 4 bases, and 6 bases separated the two germline ends. Germline lookup yields CDR1 SGHRS and CDR2 YFSETQ. This CDR3 contains 11 residues. The CDR3 loop is CASSADYEQYF. The CDR3 coding sequence is TGCGCCAGCAGCGCAGATTACGAGCAGTACTTC.

The chain links TRBV21-1 to TRBJ2-3; the tabulated D call, TRBD2, remains unverified against the DNA. TRBV21-1 counts as a pseudogene. This CDR3 comprises 20 residues. The CDR3 loop reads CASSKALSGTSGGCTDTQYF. Here the CDR3 DNA reads TGTGCCAGCAGCAAAGCGCTTTCAGGGACTAGCGGTGGGTGCACAGATACGCAGTATTTT.

The rearrangement joins TRBV19 to TRBJ2-7, with a weak D call TRBD2 (5 bases). This CDR3 is built from 12 residues. The V end was cut by 3 bases, the J end by 6 bases, with 9 bases between. Germline CDR1 is LNHDA and CDR2 is SQIVND (reference sequence). The CDR3 DNA sequence: TGTGCCAGTAGTATGAACGGGGTCGAGCAGTACTTC. Protein sequence: CASSMNGVEQYF.

V usage is TRBV6-5 and J usage is TRBJ1-1; the match to TRBD1 covers 8 bases. Germline V lookup: CDR1 MNHEY, CDR2 SVGAGI. CDR3 length: 14 residues. V lost 6 bases and J lost 4; bases outside the gene matches: 7. The CDR3 region has the DNA TGTGCCAGCAGCCGAAGGACAGGGCGCACTGAAGCTTTCTTT. It specifies CASSRRTGRTEAFF.

The chain employs TRBV6-5 and TRBJ1-6; a weak D match, TRBD1 (6 bases). CDR1 MNHEY and CDR2 SVGAGI come from the germline V gene. This CDR3 contains 12 residues. Between the trimmed V and J ends, which lost 2 bases and 13 bases, there was a span of 9 bases. Here the CDR3 reads CASSYPQGPLHF. The CDR3 nucleotides read TGTGCCAGCAGTTACCCTCAGGGGCCCCTCCACTTT.

The CDR3 nucleotides read TGTGCCACCAGTTCAAAGACAGGAACTAATGAAAAACTGTTTTTT. Its translation is CATSSKTGTNEKLFF. The chain recombines TRBV15 with TRBJ1-4; D possibly corresponds to TRBD1 (6 bases). Trimming removed 6 bases at V and 1 base at J, with 12 bases between. CDR3 length equals 15 residues. From germline, CDR1 is LNHNV and CDR2 YYDKDF (reference sequence). Full variable domain (remainder filled in from reference TRBV15 and TRBJ1-4): DAMVIQNPRYQVTQFGKPVTLSCSQTLNHNVMYWYQQKSSQAPKLLFHYYDKDFNNEADTPDNFQSRRPNTSFCFLDIRSPGLGDTAMYLCATSSKTGTNEKLFFGSGTQLSVL.

The rearrangement links TRBV7-2 to TRBJ2-5; 9 bases line up with TRBD1. From germline, CDR1 is SGHTA and CDR2 FQGNSA. With 2 bases clipped from V and 5 bases from J, the junction kept 6 bases outside the gene matches. CDR3 length equals 15 residues. The CDR3 loop is CASSLRTGDGETQYF. CDR3 bases: TGTGCCAGCAGCTTACGGACAGGGGACGGGGAGACCCAGTACTTC.

The V gene is TRBV4-2, the J gene TRBJ2-3, with 7 bases fitting TRBD2. This CDR3 spans 14 amino acids. V lost 4 bases, J lost 5 bases, and 6 bases stayed unmatched. CDR1 LGHNA and CDR2 YNFKEQ come from the germline V gene. The CDR3 nucleotides are TGTGCCAGCAGCCCCCGACTAGCCCTAGATACGCAGTATTTT. Encoded protein: CASSPRLALDTQYF.

The chain joins TRBV13 to TRBJ1-2; D is uncertain. Germline loops: CDR1 PRHDT, CDR2 FYEKMQ (reference sequence). There are 13 residues in the CDR3. Trimming removed 2 bases from V and 2 bases from J, with 6 bases in between. The CDR3 region is CASSLSGNYGYTF. For the CDR3, the DNA is TGTGCCAGCAGCTTATCGGGGAACTATGGCTACACCTTC.

This sequence joins TRBV15 and TRBJ2-7; D is perhaps TRBD2 (5 bases). Trimming took off 0 bases at V and 0 bases at J, with 12 bases between the two ends. This CDR3 region has 16 residues. Germline V gives CDR1 LNHNV, CDR2 YYDKDF (reference sequence). CDR3 nucleotides: TGTGCCACCAGCAGAGATTCAGATGGGAGCTCCTACGAGCAGTACTTC. This encodes CATSRDSDGSSYEQYF. Full variable domain (remainder filled in from reference TRBV15 and TRBJ2-7): DAMVIQNPRYQVTQFGKPVTLSCSQTLNHNVMYWYQQKSSQAPKLLFHYYDKDFNNEADTPDNFQSRRPNTSFCFLDIRSPGLGDTAMYLCATSRDSDGSSYEQYFGPGTRLTVT.

The J gene is TRBJ2-1, the V gene TRBV2; 9 bases fit TRBD1. The V and J ends lost 8 bases and 13 bases, in that order; junction bases with no gene match: 12. The CDR3 spans 13 residues. From germline, CDR1 is SNHLY and CDR2 FYNNEI. The DNA of the CDR3 is TGTGCCAGCTCTTCTGTGGGACAGGGTTTTCAGTTCTTC. This codes for CASSSVGQGFQFF.

Here the CDR3 reads CASRVTGTENTGELFF. CDR3 DNA: TGTGCCAGCAGGGTCACTGGGACAGAAAACACCGGGGAGCTGTTTTTT. V and J are TRBV5-5 and TRBJ2-2; 7 nucleotides agree with TRBD1. Germline CDR1 reads SGHKS; CDR2 reads YYEKEE (reference sequence). Unmatched junction bases numbered 9, after V lost 5 bases and J lost 2 bases. There are 16 residues in the CDR3.

This clone was observed a few times. The chain uses TRBV27 and TRBJ1-4, with TRBD1 matching 8 bases. The CDR3 is made up of 14 amino acids. Germline V gives CDR1 MNHEY, CDR2 SMNVEV (reference sequence). V shed 5 bases, J shed 7 bases, and the junction held 6 bases outside the gene matches. The chain's CDR3 is CASSVYRGVEKLFF. The CDR3 region has the DNA TGTGCCAGCAGTGTCTACAGGGGGGTTGAAAAACTGTTTTTT.

This chain uses TRBV15 with TRBJ1-1; maybe TRBD1 (5 bases). The germline V gene has CDR1 LNHNV and CDR2 YYDKDF (reference sequence). This CDR3 is 14 amino acids long. Trimming stripped 4 bases from V and 1 base from J, with 10 bases between. CDR3 bases: TGTGCCACCAGCAAACAGGCTTCGAACACTGAAGCTTTCTTT. It is translated as CATSKQASNTEAFF. The entire variable domain, with the rest obtained from reference TRBV15 and TRBJ1-1, is as follows: DAMVIQNPRYQVTQFGKPVTLSCSQTLNHNVMYWYQQKSSQAPKLLFHYYDKDFNNEADTPDNFQSRRPNTSFCFLDIRSPGLGDTAMYLCATSKQASNTEAFFGQGTRLTVV.

The chain employs TRBV7-2 and TRBJ2-3, with 10 bases identical to TRBD2. The CDR3 totals 17 residues. With V trimmed by 0 bases and J by 1 base, 4 bases remained unmatched. Germline V gene sequence: CDR1 SGHTA, CDR2 FQGNSA. The CDR3 DNA follows: TGTGCCAGCAGCTTAGCTCTTAGCGGGGGGCGCACAGATACGCAGTATTTT. Translating it yields CASSLALSGGRTDTQYF.